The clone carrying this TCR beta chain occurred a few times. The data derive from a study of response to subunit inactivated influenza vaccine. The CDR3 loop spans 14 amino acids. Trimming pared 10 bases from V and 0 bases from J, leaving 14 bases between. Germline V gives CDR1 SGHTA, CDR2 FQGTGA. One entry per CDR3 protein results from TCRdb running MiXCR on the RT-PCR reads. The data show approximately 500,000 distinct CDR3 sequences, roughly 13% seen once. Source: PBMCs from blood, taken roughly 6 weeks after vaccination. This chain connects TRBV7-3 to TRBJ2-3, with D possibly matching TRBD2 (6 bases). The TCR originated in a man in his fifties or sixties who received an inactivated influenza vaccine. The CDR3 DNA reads TGTGCCACCGCCGCGGGGTCTAGCACAGATACGCAGTATTTT. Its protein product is CATAAGSSTDTQYF.